This TCR beta chain was identified in a study of blood T cell repertoires in COVID-19. On the study more broadly: Samples came from the United States, Italy and Spain, spanning acute and convalescent COVID-19. Nucleic acid was either cDNA or gDNA, and it came from T cells, B-cell-depleted T cells, or PBMCs.

Sequencing was performed with immunoSEQ multiplex PCR; in TCRdb, only in-frame clones are kept and a portion is missing. The table lists about 200,000 clones, around 92% of them singletons. This clone was detected once. Other DNA sequences in the sample encode the same CDR3. Per the germline V gene, CDR1 is SGHRS and CDR2 is YFSETQ. Losses at the gene ends were 2 bases for V and 4 bases for J; bases not matched to a gene: 2. The CDR3 is 14 amino acids. Across fewer than 25 US areas, participants ranged in age from roughly 18 to 95 years. Membership in each cohort depended on participant-reported clinical history.

The origin of this receptor is a woman between 25 and 40 years old with acute COVID-19. Sequencing was done on a sample of PBMCs or T cells enriched from blood (not recorded which). The chain joins TRBV5-1 to TRBJ1-4; TRBD1 agrees at 7 bases. CDR3 sequence (DNA): TGCGCCAGCAGCTTAGGGACAGATAATGAAAAACTGTTTTTT. It specifies CASSLGTDNEKLFF.